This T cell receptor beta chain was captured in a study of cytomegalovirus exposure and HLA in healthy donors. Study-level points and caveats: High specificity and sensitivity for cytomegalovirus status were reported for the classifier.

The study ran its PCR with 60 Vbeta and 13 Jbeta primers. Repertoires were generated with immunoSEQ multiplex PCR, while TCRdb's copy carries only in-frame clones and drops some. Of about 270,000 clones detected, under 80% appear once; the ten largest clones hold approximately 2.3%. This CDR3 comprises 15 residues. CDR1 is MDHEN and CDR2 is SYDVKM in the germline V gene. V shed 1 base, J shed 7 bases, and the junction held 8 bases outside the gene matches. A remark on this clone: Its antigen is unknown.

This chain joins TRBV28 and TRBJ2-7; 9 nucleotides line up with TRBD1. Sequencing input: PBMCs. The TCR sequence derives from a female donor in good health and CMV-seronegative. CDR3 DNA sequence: TGTGCCAGCAGTTTATCCCGGGACAGGGCTGTGGAGCAGTACTTC. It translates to CASSLSRDRAVEQYF.